The entry below describes one TCR beta chain. The sample originates from a study of OX40 agonist ivuxolimab in advanced cancers. Study in general: Ivuxolimab was delivered to patients intravenously every 2 weeks at doses spanning 0.01 to 10 mg/kg. The study reported partial responses in three patients: one hepatocellular carcinoma, two cutaneous melanoma.

Germline V CDR1 and CDR2: GTSNPN, SVGIG (reference sequence). V was pared by 0 bases and J by 9 bases, with 6 bases between. The CDR3 is made up of 12 amino acids. Libraries were prepared by immunoSEQ multiplex PCR; TCRdb keeps only in-frame clonotypes and omits some of them. The sample lists roughly 32,000 clones, approximately 80% occurring once. The sequence came from an adult with an advanced solid tumor such as melanoma, head and neck, liver or kidney cancer. The gene calls are TRBV30 and TRBJ1-6, with D hard to call. This specimen was CD4+ or CD8+ T cells sorted from blood, taken in a trial of the OX40 agonist ivuxolimab. CDR3 loop: CAWSVRRSPLHF. The CDR3 bases are TGTGCCTGGAGTGTTCGGCGTTCACCCCTCCACTTT.